The T cell receptor (beta chain) described here comes from a study of cytomegalovirus exposure and HLA in healthy donors. Germline loops: CDR1 MNHEY, CDR2 SVGAGI. This CDR3 contains 12 residues. V dropped 8 bases and J dropped 7 bases, with 14 bases sitting between them. PCR was performed using 60 Vbeta and 13 Jbeta primers. The repertoire was sequenced with immunoSEQ multiplex PCR; TCRdb's copy has only in-frame clones and lacks some. The profile shows about 180,000 clones, 60% to 85% of them singletons. The chain couples TRBV6-5 to TRBJ1-2; the D gene is possibly TRBD1 (6 bases). The sample consisted of PBMCs. The receptor's source is a man aged 18 to 29 in good health and CMV-seronegative. CDR3 coding DNA: TGTGCCAGCCGGGAAACAGGGATTGGCTACACCTTC. Translation: CASRETGIGYTF.